The present T cell receptor (beta chain) was sequenced within a study of beta chain features in type 1 diabetes. Across the whole study: No patient-donor differences in age, gender, total cells or subset yield. Study results and caveats: In every one of the four CD4+ subsets, TCRB CDR3s were moderately but significantly shorter in Type 1 diabetes patients. cDNA-based sequencing might over-represent cells highly expressing TCR.

Every isolated RNA sample was fully reverse transcribed, so sequencing captured expressed TCRB transcripts. About 3.57 million reads, on average, came from each naive, central memory and regulatory T cell sample. Data came from immunoSEQ multiplex PCR; TCRdb stores just in-frame clones and leaves some out. The sample includes under 300,000 clones, about 15% of them seen just once. As to this clone: Its antigen is not identified.

Markers CD45RO/CCR7/CD25/CD127/CD95/CD27 served to sort CD4+ naive, central memory, regulatory and stem cell-like memory cells. The CDR3 consists of 14 residues. V lost 6 bases, J lost 3 bases, and 5 bases stayed unmatched. Per germline, CDR1 SQVTM and CDR2 ANQGSEA. The specimen was naive CD4+ T cells from blood. The sequence came from a man in his thirties or forties with type 1 diabetes. The chain joins TRBV29-1 to TRBJ2-2, with TRBD1 identical over 9 bases. The CDR3 nucleotides read TGCAGCGTCAGACAGGGGGTAGACACCGGGGAGCTGTTTTTT. The encoded protein is CSVRQGVDTGELFF.